This TCR beta chain was recorded in a study of cytomegalovirus exposure and HLA in healthy donors. A multiplex PCR was run with 60 Vbeta primers and 13 Jbeta primers. Method: immunoSEQ multiplex PCR; TCRdb's copy keeps in-frame clones and lacks some. Among about 170,000 clones listed, roughly 80% were seen once. Unmatched junction bases numbered 7, after V lost 5 bases and J lost 5 bases. CDR1 is MNHEY and CDR2 is SMNVEV in the germline V gene (reference sequence). The CDR3 has 15 amino acids. The sequenced sample consisted of PBMCs. The J gene is TRBJ2-7, the V gene TRBV27, with TRBD1 matching 12 bases. The receptor's source is a male donor in good health and CMV-seronegative. CDR3 protein: CASSQGTGGMDEQYF. DNA of the CDR3: TGTGCCAGCAGTCAGGGGACAGGGGGCATGGACGAGCAGTACTTC.